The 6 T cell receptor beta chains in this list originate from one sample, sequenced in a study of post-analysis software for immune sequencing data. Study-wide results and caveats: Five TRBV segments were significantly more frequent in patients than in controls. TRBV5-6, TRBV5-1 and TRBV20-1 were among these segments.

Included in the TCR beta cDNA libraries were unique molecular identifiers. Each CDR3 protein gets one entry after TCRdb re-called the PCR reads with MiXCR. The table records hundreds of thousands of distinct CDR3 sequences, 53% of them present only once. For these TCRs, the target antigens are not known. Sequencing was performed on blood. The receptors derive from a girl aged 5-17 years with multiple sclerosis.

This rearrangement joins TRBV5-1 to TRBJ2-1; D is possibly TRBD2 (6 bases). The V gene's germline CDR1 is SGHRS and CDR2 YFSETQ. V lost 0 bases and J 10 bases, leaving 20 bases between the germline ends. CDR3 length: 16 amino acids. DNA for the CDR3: TGCGCCAGCAGCTTGGCAGGATCGGTGCGGGACGGAGAGCAGTTCTTC. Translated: CASSLAGSVRDGEQFF. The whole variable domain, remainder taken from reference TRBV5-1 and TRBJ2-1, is KAGVTQTPRYLIKTRGQQVTLSCSPISGHRSVSWYQQTPGQGLQFLFEYFSETQRNKGNFPGRFSGRQFSNSRSEMNVSTLELGDSALYLCASSLAGSVRDGEQFFGPGTRLTVL.

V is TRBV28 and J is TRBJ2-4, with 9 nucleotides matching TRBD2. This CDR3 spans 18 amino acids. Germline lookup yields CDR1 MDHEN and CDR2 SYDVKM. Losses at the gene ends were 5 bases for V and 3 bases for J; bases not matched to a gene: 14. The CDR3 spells CASSPSGLAGGNKNIQYF. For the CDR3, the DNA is TGTGCCAGCAGTCCTTCAGGCCTGGCGGGAGGGAACAAAAACATTCAGTACTTC. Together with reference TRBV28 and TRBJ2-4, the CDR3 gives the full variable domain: DVKVTQSSRYLVKRTGEKVFLECVQDMDHENMFWYRQDPGLGLRLIYFSYDVKMKEKGDIPEGYSVSREKKERFSLILESASTNQTSMYLCASSPSGLAGGNKNIQYFGAGTRLSVL.

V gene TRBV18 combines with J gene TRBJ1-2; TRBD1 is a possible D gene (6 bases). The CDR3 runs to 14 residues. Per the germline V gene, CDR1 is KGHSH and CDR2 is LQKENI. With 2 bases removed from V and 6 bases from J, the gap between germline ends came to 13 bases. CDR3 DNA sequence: TGTGCCAGCTCACCAGCAGGGGCGGGAGATGGCTACACCTTC. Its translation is CASSPAGAGDGYTF.

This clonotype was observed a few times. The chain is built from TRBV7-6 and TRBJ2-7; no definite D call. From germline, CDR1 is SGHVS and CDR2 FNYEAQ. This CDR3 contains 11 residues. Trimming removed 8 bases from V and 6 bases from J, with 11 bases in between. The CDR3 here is CASGRGGEQYF. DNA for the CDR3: TGTGCCAGCGGTCGTGGTGGCGAGCAGTACTTC. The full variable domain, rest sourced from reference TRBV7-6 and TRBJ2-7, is GAGVSQSPRYKVTKRGQDVALRCDPISGHVSLYWYRQALGQGPEFLTYFNYEAQQDKSGLPNDRFSAERPEGSISTLTIQRTEQRDSAMYRCASGRGGEQYFGPGTRLTVT.

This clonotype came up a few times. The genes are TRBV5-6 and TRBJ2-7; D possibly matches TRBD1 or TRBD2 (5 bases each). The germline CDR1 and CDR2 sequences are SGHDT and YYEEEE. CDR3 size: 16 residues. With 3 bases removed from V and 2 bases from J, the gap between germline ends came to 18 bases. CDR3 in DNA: TGTGCCAGCAGCTCCCTGACCGGGACGTTAACCTACGAGCAGTACTTC. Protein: CASSSLTGTLTYEQYF.

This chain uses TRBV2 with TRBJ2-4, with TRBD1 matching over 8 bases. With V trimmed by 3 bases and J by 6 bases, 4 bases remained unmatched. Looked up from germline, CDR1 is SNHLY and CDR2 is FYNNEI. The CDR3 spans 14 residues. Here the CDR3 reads CASSDRGPGNIQYF. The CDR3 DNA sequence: TGTGCCAGCAGTGACAGGGGGCCGGGAAACATTCAGTACTTC.